This entry lists 10 T cell receptor beta chains sequenced from one sample in a study of neoadjuvant anti-PD-1 for oral cavity cancer. Repertoires were generated with immunoSEQ multiplex PCR, while TCRdb's copy carries only in-frame clones and drops some. The table includes about 15,000 clones, 65% to 75% detected once. The sample here was PBMCs, taken before nivolumab (anti-PD-1) treatment. These receptors all stem from a person aged 35 to 85 with oral cavity squamous cell carcinoma.

The chain couples TRBV4-2 to TRBJ2-7; D is perhaps TRBD2 (7 bases). The CDR3 runs 17 residues. The germline CDR1 and CDR2 sequences are LGHNA and YNFKEQ. Trimming took 2 bases from V and 3 from J, leaving 20 bases between them. The CDR3 DNA follows: TGTGCCAGCAGCCAACCGGGGGGCGACGGAGGGGGCTACGAGCAGTACTTC. Amino acids: CASSQPGGDGGGYEQYF.

The chain carries TRBV9 and TRBJ2-2; no clear D gene. V lost 3 bases, J lost 7 bases, and 13 bases lay in between. Germline V gene data show CDR1 as SGDLS and CDR2 as YYNGEE. The length of the CDR3 is 14 residues. The CDR3 bases are TGTGCCAGCAGCGCCCAGGTCCTCGGCGGGGAGCTGTTTTTT. It encodes CASSAQVLGGELFF.

The V and J genes are TRBV11-2 and TRBJ2-2; D remains ambiguous. Germline assignment: CDR1 SGHAT and CDR2 FQNNGV. This CDR3 has 18 amino acids. V lost 0 bases, J lost 1 base, and 15 bases lay in between. CDR3 nucleotides: TGTGCCAGCAGCTTAGACCTGGTGAGCTTGAGGAACACCGGGGAGCTGTTTTTT. As protein: CASSLDLVSLRNTGELFF.

This sequence joins TRBV6-5 and TRBJ1-6; D gene uncertain. The germline V and J ends were trimmed by 2 bases and 6 bases, with 14 bases remaining between them. CDR1 is MNHEY and CDR2 is SVGAGI in the germline V gene. CDR3 size: 16 residues. The CDR3 DNA follows: TGTGCCAGCAGTTACCTCGTCCAGGATGGTAATTCACCCCTCCACTTT. Translated: CASSYLVQDGNSPLHF.

The V and J genes are TRBV6-5 and TRBJ1-5, with TRBD1 matching over 10 bases. The CDR3 length is 15 residues. With 0 bases clipped from V and 5 bases from J, the junction kept 1 base outside the gene matches. In germline, CDR1 is MNHEY, CDR2 SVGAGI. The CDR3 sequence is CASSYSGQGYQPQHF. Here the CDR3 DNA reads TGTGCCAGCAGTTACTCGGGACAGGGGTATCAGCCCCAGCATTTT.

In its sample, this clone was seen a few times. This chain uses TRBV28 with TRBJ2-7; TRBD2 matches at 12 bases. In germline, CDR1 is MDHEN, CDR2 SYDVKM. The CDR3 has 13 residues. J gave up 6 bases and V 8 bases, and 5 bases lay outside the gene matches. Here the CDR3 reads CASRLAGEIEQYF. The CDR3 nucleotides are TGTGCCAGCCGACTAGCGGGAGAGATCGAGCAGTACTTC. The variable domain in full, completed from reference TRBV28 and TRBJ2-7, reads DVKVTQSSRYLVKRTGEKVFLECVQDMDHENMFWYRQDPGLGLRLIYFSYDVKMKEKGDIPEGYSVSREKKERFSLILESASTNQTSMYLCASRLAGEIEQYFGPGTRLTVT.

J is TRBJ2-3 and V is TRBV19; D ambiguous. This CDR3 is 16 amino acids long. The V and J ends lost 2 bases and 0 bases respectively, with 12 bases between them. Germline values: CDR1 LNHDA, CDR2 SQIVND (reference sequence). The CDR3 sequence: CASSITLIPSTDTQYF. CDR3 in DNA: TGTGCCAGTAGTATAACCCTCATCCCTAGCACAGATACGCAGTATTTT.

The chain couples TRBV6-4 to TRBJ1-4, with a possible D match to TRBD1 (5 bases). The germline V and J ends were trimmed by 4 bases and 3 bases, with 12 bases remaining between them. CDR1 is MRHNA and CDR2 is SNTAGT in the germline V gene. The CDR3 consists of 15 residues. The CDR3 protein is CASSGPRASNEKLFF. The CDR3 DNA is TGTGCCAGCAGTGGCCCCAGGGCCTCTAATGAAAAACTGTTTTTT.

There are a few counts of this clone. The V and J genes are TRBV27 and TRBJ1-6; tentatively, D is TRBD1 (5 bases). The CDR3 has 14 amino acids. Germline lookup yields CDR1 MNHEY and CDR2 SMNVEV (reference sequence). Between the trimmed V and J ends, which lost 8 bases and 6 bases, there was a span of 14 bases. The CDR3 here is CASGARGSNSPLHF. CDR3 nucleotide sequence: TGTGCCAGCGGGGCACGGGGATCTAATTCACCCCTCCACTTT.

This clone has just a few counts. Germline is not matched at one junction end, which may reflect a read error. The chain combines TRBV7-3 with TRBJ1-3; D possibly corresponds to TRBD1 (6 bases). Germline lookup yields CDR1 SGHTA and CDR2 FQGTGA. The CDR3 sequence is 12 residues long. CDR3 nucleotides: TGTGCCAGCAGCGTACAGGGTTCGCCAAGTGATTTT. Amino acid sequence: CASSVQGSPSDF.